The rows below give T cell receptor beta chains drawn from one sample of a study of PD-L1 blockade in urothelial cancer. Profiled with immunoSEQ multiplex PCR; TCRdb holds only in-frame clones, not every one. The sample includes more than 95,000 clones, around 89% of them seen just once. Sequencing was performed on PBMCs, taken around atezolizumab (anti-PD-L1) treatment. Source of these receptors: a man in his fifties or sixties with urothelial cancer. Both conserved end residues are part of each CDR3.

J	length	V	CDR3
TRBJ1-2	14	TRBV7-9	CASSLAAGGRSYTF
TRBJ2-3	14	TRBV7-2	CASSADRLAGQQYF
TRBJ1-1	17	TRBV21-1	CASSKAGEITMNTEAFF
TRBJ1-4	14	TRBV6-5	CASSPTGLEEKLFF
TRBJ2-7	15	TRBV28	CASSLSTEDSYEQYF
TRBJ2-5	12	TRBV29-1	CSGKGARETQYF
TRBJ2-1	16	TRBV19	CASSITLGTRANEQFF
TRBJ2-5	16	TRBV7-2	CASSFFSGAGSETQYF
TRBJ1-2	14	TRBV29-1	CSVGEIDGAYGYTF
TRBJ1-1	11	TRBV20-1	CSASWNTEAFF
TRBJ2-7	11	TRBV28	CASSTTYEQYF
TRBJ2-7	15	TRBV5-1	CASSLGTSGSYEQYF
TRBJ1-3	15	TRBV28	CASNYRGASGNTIYF
TRBJ2-3	16	TRBV28	CASSRTSGRNTDTQYF
TRBJ2-1	15	TRBV9	CASSVGAGWYNEQFF
TRBJ1-5	13	TRBV5-4	CASSSEAGQPQHF
TRBJ2-7	14	TRBV27	CASSYLPGQGEQYF
TRBJ2-1	15	TRBV7-6	CASSPISGSYNEQFF
TRBJ2-1	15	TRBV9	CASSETSGMQNEQFF
TRBJ1-3	16	TRBV6-6	CASSPIGQIDGNTIYF
TRBJ1-1	13	TRBV12-5	CASGFGGGTEAFF
TRBJ2-1	16	TRBV4-3	CASSQAAQGSYNEQFF
TRBJ2-2	16	TRBV29-1	CSVDGSGSGVTGELFF
TRBJ1-1	12	TRBV4-2	CASSPGGTEAFF
TRBJ1-5	15	TRBV6-6	CASSRSRQTNQPQHF
TRBJ1-5	15	TRBV7-6	CASSPMDRGHQPQHF
TRBJ2-5	15	TRBV28	CASTQGGSFQETQYF
TRBJ1-4	15	TRBV28	CASTPSMGAREKLFF
TRBJ2-1	16	TRBV5-8	CASSLVGTGEYNEQFF
TRBJ2-1	15	TRBV9	CASSAGTSLMGEQFF
TRBJ2-7	15	TRBV27	CASSSRATGTLEQYF
TRBJ2-2	16	TRBV10-1	CASSASGSRNTGELFF
TRBJ2-1	12	TRBV11-1	CASTSGSNEQFF
TRBJ2-3	15	TRBV5-1	CASSVAGVVTDTQYF
TRBJ1-1	16	TRBV14	CASSQTLGTGTTEAFF
TRBJ2-5	15	TRBV9	CASSPGLAGGETQYF
TRBJ2-1	15	TRBV7-3	CASSQLAGEYNEQFF
TRBJ2-1	14	TRBV5-1	CASSGDSQSDEQFF
TRBJ2-7	16	TRBV1	CTSSQVTGTGGYEQYF
TRBJ1-4	13	TRBV19	CASNWVGGEKLFF
TRBJ1-1	15	TRBV4-2	CASSQGPNMNTEAFF